This T cell receptor beta chain was profiled in a study of shared clonotypes between healthy human individuals. Study-level findings and limits: What naive subsets generally showed was a larger estimated richness than memory subsets showed.

The input for sorted-subset replicate PCRs was 150 to 200 ng DNA, some 28,000 T cell genomes. Methods used by the authors: ImmunoSEQ yielded junction-only sequences lacking quality scores, so filtering differed. Generated by immunoSEQ multiplex PCR, the TCRdb table keeps only in-frame clones and is missing some. That table gives V, J and clone size, and the DNA gave D and trimming. The table shows approximately 650,000 clones, with nearly 97% occurring only once. Positive CCR7 selection of CD45RO-negative cells yielded the naive CD8 cells, and terminally differentiated effector memory CD45RA+ cells were excluded. To note about this clone: Its antigen is undetermined.

V lost 6 bases and J lost 0; bases outside the gene matches: 19. CDR3 length equals 20 residues. CDR1 is MDHEN and CDR2 is SYDVKM in the germline V gene. J is TRBJ1-5 and V is TRBV28, with TRBD1 identical over 8 bases. The sequence derives from a woman in her 30s in good health. The specimen was naive CD8+ T cells sorted from blood. The CDR3 DNA reads as TGTGCCAGCAGCCCCGCTCCGCACAGGGGGACATACCCTAGCAATCAGCCCCAGCATTTT. Translating gives CASSPAPHRGTYPSNQPQHF.